Each of the 25 T cell receptor beta chains below was sequenced from the same sample in a study of cytomegalovirus exposure and HLA in healthy donors. PCR was performed using 60 Vbeta and 13 Jbeta primers. Sequenced by immunoSEQ multiplex PCR; TCRdb stores in-frame clones only, minus some. The data show about 140,000 clones, over 60% seen once. The sequenced sample consisted of PBMCs. The receptors derive from a male donor in good health and CMV-seropositive.

The genes are TRBV30 and TRBJ1-4; D is uncertain. This CDR3 is 15 amino acids long. V lost 0 bases to trimming and J lost 0 bases, with 8 bases between them. Germline V gives CDR1 GTSNPN, CDR2 SVGIG (reference sequence). The CDR3, as DNA: TGTGCCTGGAGTGTGGGCATAGCAACTAATGAAAAACTGTTTTTT. This codes for CAWSVGIATNEKLFF.

The V and J genes are TRBV2 and TRBJ2-1; a weak D match, TRBD2 (7 bases). CDR3 length equals 10 residues. Germline CDR1 and CDR2: SNHLY and FYNNEI. Trimming took 11 bases from V and 10 from J, leaving 12 bases between them. In DNA form, the CDR3 reads TGTGCCGGGGGGGCCGCCGAGCAGTTCTTC. Protein product: CAGGAAEQFF.

This clone was picked up a small number of times. The chain combines TRBV4-1 with TRBJ2-2; D might be TRBD2 (5 bases). The germline V and J ends were trimmed by 4 bases and 5 bases, with 14 bases remaining between them. CDR3 length equals 15 residues. CDR1 and CDR2 (germline): MGHRA, YSYEKL. The CDR3 is CASSPSSRGTGELFF. In nucleotides, the CDR3 is TGCGCCAGCAGCCCAAGTTCTCGGGGTACCGGGGAGCTGTTTTTT.

The V and J genes are TRBV5-4 and TRBJ1-1; D is unclear. Trimming shortened V by 5 bases and J by 3 bases, and 14 bases separated the two germline ends. Germline V lookup: CDR1 SGHNT, CDR2 YYREEE (reference sequence). The CDR3 covers 14 residues. The CDR3 coding sequence is TGTGCCAGCAGAGCTTCCGCAGCGTACACTGAAGCTTTCTTT. Amino acids: CASRASAAYTEAFF.

V is TRBV2 and J is TRBJ1-2; 7 positions agree with TRBD1. The germline gives CDR1 SNHLY, CDR2 FYNNEI. This CDR3 contains 14 residues. Trimming took 11 bases from V and 4 from J; bases not matched to a gene: 13. CDR3 region: CAGNSQGSIYGYTF. CDR3 nucleotides: TGTGCCGGAAACTCACAGGGGAGCATCTATGGCTACACCTTC.

This clone was observed a few times. V gene TRBV9 combines with J gene TRBJ2-3; 14 bases match TRBD2. Trimming cost V 3 bases and J 4 bases; bases outside gene matches: 10. There are 18 residues in the CDR3. CDR1 is SGDLS and CDR2 is YYNGEE in the germline V gene. The CDR3 nucleotides are TGTGCCAGCAGCGCCATTCCGGGACTAGCGGGAGTAGCAGATACGCAGTATTTT. It yields the protein CASSAIPGLAGVADTQYF.

The chain carries TRBV5-4 and TRBJ2-7, with TRBD1 matching over 7 bases. V shed 6 bases and J 2 bases; nucleotides not matched to a gene: 8. There are 14 residues in the CDR3. Per germline, CDR1 SGHNT and CDR2 YYREEE (reference sequence). The CDR3 DNA reads TGTGCCAGCAAGGTACAGGGGAATACCTACGAGCAGTACTTC. Its translation: CASKVQGNTYEQYF.

The chain is built from TRBV7-2 and TRBJ2-1, with 9 bases matching TRBD2. Germline V lookup: CDR1 SGHTA, CDR2 FQGNSA. V trimming: 5 bases; J trimming: 5 bases; junction bases outside the gene matches: 16. The CDR3 has 18 residues. CDR3 DNA sequence: TGTGCCAGCAGCCCTGCGTCGGGCAGCGGGAGGAGAAACAATGAGCAGTTCTTC. Its protein is CASSPASGSGRRNNEQFF. Supplemented by reference TRBV7-2 and TRBJ2-1, the full variable domain reads GAGVSQSPSNKVTEKGKDVELRCDPISGHTALYWYRQSLGQGLEFLIYFQGNSAPDKSGLPSDRFSAERTGGSVSTLTIQRTQQEDSAVYLCASSPASGSGRRNNEQFFGPGTRLTVL.

The chain has TRBV5-1 and TRBJ2-5; D gene unclear. With the DNA end fitting TRBJ2-7 better, the J assignment may be wrong. CDR3 length: 11 amino acids. Germline loops: CDR1 SGHRS, CDR2 YFSETQ. The CDR3 is CASSLEYEQYF. The DNA for the CDR3 is TGCGCCAGCAGCTTAGAATACGAGCAGTACTTC.

This sequence joins TRBV5-1 and TRBJ1-4; 7 bases are a match to TRBD1. The CDR3 consists of 14 residues. Per the germline V gene, CDR1 is SGHRS and CDR2 is YFSETQ. Losses at the gene ends were 4 bases for V and 4 bases for J; bases not matched to a gene: 4. CDR3 sequence (DNA): TGCGCCAGCAGCCAGGGACAGAATAATGAAAAACTGTTTTTT. It translates to CASSQGQNNEKLFF.

The chain is built from TRBV28 and TRBJ2-4; maybe TRBD1 (6 bases). Germline V lookup: CDR1 MDHEN, CDR2 SYDVKM. V was shortened by 6 bases and J by 10 bases, with 16 bases between the two germline ends. This CDR3 comprises 13 residues. CDR3 nucleotide sequence: TGTGCCAGCAGCCGAACAGGGAGTTCAATTCAGTACTTC. Its protein is CASSRTGSSIQYF.

The V gene is TRBV7-3, the J gene TRBJ2-1; TRBD2 agrees at 14 bases. Looked up from germline, CDR1 is SGHTA and CDR2 is FQGTGA. The CDR3 runs to 15 residues. V shed 6 bases, J shed 8 bases, and the junction held 6 bases outside the gene matches. In DNA form, the CDR3 reads TGTGCCAGCAGGGGCGGGACTAGCGGGAGCTATGAGCAGTTCTTC. Translation gives CASRGGTSGSYEQFF.

V and J are TRBV27 and TRBJ2-2; tentatively, D is TRBD1 (6 bases). Germline CDR1 and CDR2: MNHEY and SMNVEV (reference sequence). V shed 4 bases and J shed 4 bases, with 19 bases lying between them. The length of the CDR3 is 17 residues. In DNA, the CDR3 is TGTGCCAGCAGTTCCGCTTGGACAGCCTTAGGCACCGGGGAGCTGTTTTTT. Translated: CASSSAWTALGTGELFF.

The chain combines TRBV28 with TRBJ1-1; the match to TRBD1 covers 9 bases. V shed 7 bases, J shed 8 bases, and the junction held 5 bases outside the gene matches. Per the germline V gene, CDR1 is MDHEN and CDR2 is SYDVKM. The CDR3 totals 12 residues. The CDR3 sequence is CASNLGTGEAFF. The CDR3 region has the DNA TGTGCCAGCAACTTAGGGACAGGGGAAGCTTTCTTT.

V and J are TRBV4-1 and TRBJ2-3; 7 nucleotides align to TRBD2. Germline loops: CDR1 MGHRA, CDR2 YSYEKL. CDR3 length: 16 residues. V trimming: 3 bases; J trimming: 0 bases; junction bases outside the gene matches: 6. This CDR3 is CASSQYPSGSTDTQYF. The CDR3 DNA reads as TGCGCCAGCAGCCAGTACCCTAGCGGAAGCACAGATACGCAGTATTTT.

The V call is TRBV7-9, the J call TRBJ1-2; a possible D gene is TRBD1 (6 bases). Trimming removed 1 base at V and 2 bases at J, with 23 bases between. Germline CDR1 is SEHNR and CDR2 is FQNEAQ (reference sequence). The CDR3 is made up of 19 amino acids. As DNA, the CDR3 is TGTGCCAGCAGCTTAGACTTTTTCCGGACAGCCCGATCAAACTATGGCTACACCTTC. It is translated as CASSLDFFRTARSNYGYTF.

V and J are TRBV15 and TRBJ2-7, with D maybe TRBD1 (7 bases). The CDR3 consists of 17 residues. The V gene's germline CDR1 is LNHNV and CDR2 YYDKDF (reference sequence). The V end lost 2 bases, the J end lost 2 bases, and 19 bases lay between the germline ends. DNA of the CDR3: TGTGCCACCAGCAGATTACCGGGGCAGGGGGGTCCCTACGAGCAGTACTTC. Its translation is CATSRLPGQGGPYEQYF.

This sequence joins TRBV16 and TRBJ2-7; a possible D gene is TRBD1 (6 bases). The CDR3 length is 16 residues. V was pared by 1 base and J by 3 bases, with 16 bases between. CDR1 and CDR2 from the germline V gene are KGHSY and FQNENV. The CDR3: CASSQWKGQGSYEQYF. The CDR3, as DNA: TGTGCCAGCAGCCAATGGAAGGGACAAGGGAGCTACGAGCAGTACTTC. Together with reference TRBV16 and TRBJ2-7, the CDR3 gives the full variable domain: GEEVAQTPKHLVRGEGQKAKLYCAPIKGHSYVFWYQQVLKNEFKFLISFQNENVFDETGMPKERFSAKCLPNSPCSLEIQATKLEDSAVYFCASSQWKGQGSYEQYFGPGTRLTVT.

This clone has more than one count but fewer than ten. This sequence joins TRBV4-1 and TRBJ1-4; 11 bases map to TRBD1. The CDR3 has 16 residues. V shed 0 bases, J shed 7 bases, and the junction held 4 bases outside the gene matches. Germline V gives CDR1 MGHRA, CDR2 YSYEKL. In nucleotides, the CDR3 is TGCGCCAGCAGCCAAGATCGGGGGACAGGGGGTGAAAAACTGTTTTTT. This encodes CASSQDRGTGGEKLFF.

The rearrangement joins TRBV6-1 to TRBJ1-6; no reliable D call. V was clipped by 8 bases and J by 3 bases, with 11 bases between them. Germline V gene data show CDR1 as MNHNS and CDR2 as SASEGT. The CDR3 sequence is 14 residues long. The CDR3 nucleotides are TGTGCCAGCGGTAAAGTACTCTATAATTCACCCCTCCACTTT. It specifies CASGKVLYNSPLHF.

The chain recombines TRBV7-9 with TRBJ2-7; D is perhaps TRBD1 (5 bases). V lost 1 base to trimming and J lost 3 bases, with 19 bases between them. CDR1 and CDR2 (germline): SEHNR, FQNEAQ (reference sequence). The CDR3 totals 17 residues. The CDR3 region has the DNA TGTGCCAGCAGCTTAGTGGATTGGGGCAGGGTGGACTACGAGCAGTACTTC. This encodes CASSLVDWGRVDYEQYF.

This clone was observed once. The chain is built from TRBV5-1 and TRBJ2-7, with a tentative D call TRBD2 (5 bases). From germline, CDR1 is SGHRS and CDR2 YFSETQ. The CDR3 consists of 14 residues. Trimming removed 5 bases from V and 2 bases from J, with 14 bases in between. CDR3 DNA sequence: TGCGCCAGCAGTATGGCCATGAGGGCCTACGAGCAGTACTTC. Amino acid sequence: CASSMAMRAYEQYF.

This clone appeared once. J is TRBJ2-3 and V is TRBV7-2; 8 positions agree with TRBD2. There are 16 residues in the CDR3. Germline-derived CDR1 and CDR2 are SGHTA and FQGNSA. Germline trimming cut 3 bases from V and 0 bases from J; bases unmatched to any gene: 5. CDR3 sequence reads: CASSFSSGPSTDTQYF. Written as DNA, the CDR3 is TGTGCCAGCAGCTTTTCTAGCGGGCCCAGCACAGATACGCAGTATTTT.

This sequence joins TRBV9 and TRBJ2-3; 8 nucleotides align to TRBD2. The CDR3 totals 16 residues. The germline V gene has CDR1 SGDLS and CDR2 YYNGEE. The V and J ends lost 3 bases and 3 bases, in that order; junction bases with no gene match: 9. The CDR3 DNA reads as TGTGCCAGCAGCGCCCCTAGCGGGTCGAGGACAGATACGCAGTATTTT. Its protein product is CASSAPSGSRTDTQYF. The full variable domain, rest sourced from reference TRBV9 and TRBJ2-3, is DSGVTQTPKHLITATGQRVTLRCSPRSGDLSVYWYQQSLDQGLQFLIQYYNGEERAKGNILERFSAQQFPDLHSELNLSSLELGDSALYFCASSAPSGSRTDTQYFGPGTRLTVL.

On this clone: This sample also contains other DNA sequences that code for the same CDR3. The V call is TRBV4-1, the J call TRBJ1-5; 7 bases are a match to TRBD1. Looked up from germline, CDR1 is MGHRA and CDR2 is YSYEKL. There are 14 residues in the CDR3. The V and J ends lost 0 bases and 7 bases, in that order; junction bases with no gene match: 3. The CDR3 is CASSQDRGVQPQHF. The CDR3 DNA reads TGCGCCAGCAGCCAAGACAGGGGGGTCCAGCCCCAGCATTTT.